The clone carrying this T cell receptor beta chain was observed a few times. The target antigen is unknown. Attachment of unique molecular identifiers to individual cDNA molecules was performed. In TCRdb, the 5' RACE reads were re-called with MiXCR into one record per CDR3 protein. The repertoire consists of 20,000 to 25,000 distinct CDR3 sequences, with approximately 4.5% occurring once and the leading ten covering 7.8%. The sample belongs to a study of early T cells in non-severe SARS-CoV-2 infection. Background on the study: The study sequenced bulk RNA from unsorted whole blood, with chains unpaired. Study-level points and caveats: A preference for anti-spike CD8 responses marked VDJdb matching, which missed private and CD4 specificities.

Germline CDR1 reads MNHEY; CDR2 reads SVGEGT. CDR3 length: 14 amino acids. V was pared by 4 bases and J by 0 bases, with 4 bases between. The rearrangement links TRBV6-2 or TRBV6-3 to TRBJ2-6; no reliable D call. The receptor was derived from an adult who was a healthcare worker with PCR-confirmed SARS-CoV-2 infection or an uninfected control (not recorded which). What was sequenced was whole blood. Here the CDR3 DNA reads TGTGCCAGCAGTTCCCACTCTGGGGCCAACGTCCTGACTTTC. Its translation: CASSSHSGANVLTF.